This is a list of T cell receptor beta chains from one sample in a study of T-cell memory formation after mild COVID-19. TCRdb independently ran MiXCR on the 5' RACE reads; one entry per CDR3 protein. The sample shows about 270,000 distinct CDR3 sequences, around 15% of them seen only once. Sequencing was performed on PBMCs or a T cell subset sorted from them (not recorded which). The receptors come from a man aged 18 to 35 who had mild COVID-19 (a few samples of this study predate the infection). Cell type and time point are not known. The CDR3 runs from the conserved cysteine through the conserved F or W. Clone size is stated in some rows and not others, as once, few, many or a class when expanded.

J gene: TRBJ2-3; clone size: NA; V gene: TRBV30; CDR3 protein: CACPSGGGADTQYF
J gene: TRBJ1-1; clone size: many; V gene: TRBV3-1; CDR3 protein: CASSPMGSYGTEAFF
J gene: TRBJ2-7; clone size: NA; V gene: TRBV4-2; CDR3 protein: CASSQEGGQYF
J gene: TRBJ2-1; clone size: NA; V gene: TRBV5-1; CDR3 protein: CASSAPSLAGGYNEQFF
J gene: TRBJ1-2; clone size: few; V gene: TRBV5-6; CDR3 protein: CASSPDRDHGYTF
J gene: TRBJ2-7; clone size: NA; V gene: TRBV12-3/TRBV12-4; CDR3 protein: CASRREGQTYEQYF
J gene: TRBJ2-1; clone size: NA; V gene: TRBV29-1; CDR3 protein: CSVGGRNSYNEQFF
J gene: TRBJ2-7; clone size: NA; V gene: TRBV5-1; CDR3 protein: CASSDPGQAAYEQYF
J gene: TRBJ1-2; clone size: many; V gene: TRBV5-1; CDR3 protein: CASSRGIRSGGYTF
J gene: TRBJ2-1; clone size: few; V gene: TRBV2; CDR3 protein: CASSDPSGGQYNEQFF
J gene: TRBJ1-5; clone size: NA; V gene: TRBV20-1; CDR3 protein: CSARTGELGQPQHF
J gene: TRBJ2-1; clone size: NA; V gene: TRBV20-1; CDR3 protein: CSARQGSSYNEQFF
J gene: TRBJ2-2; clone size: NA; V gene: TRBV7-6; CDR3 protein: CASTPQGGASGELFF
J gene: TRBJ2-3; clone size: many; V gene: TRBV5-1; CDR3 protein: CASSQMRHFTDTQYF
J gene: TRBJ2-3; clone size: few; V gene: TRBV29-1; CDR3 protein: CSVSGGDTQYF
J gene: TRBJ2-1; clone size: few; V gene: TRBV11-2; CDR3 protein: CASSRRDSYSYNEQFF
J gene: TRBJ2-7; clone size: few; V gene: TRBV9; CDR3 protein: CASSVQPSRSYEQYF
J gene: TRBJ2-7; clone size: few; V gene: TRBV7-8; CDR3 protein: CASSLTRGAAYEQYF
J gene: TRBJ2-5; clone size: NA; V gene: TRBV7-2; CDR3 protein: CASSFDRGGGETQYF
J gene: TRBJ2-1; clone size: few; V gene: TRBV6-5; CDR3 protein: CATRQGNGNEQFF
J gene: TRBJ2-1; clone size: NA; V gene: TRBV7-9; CDR3 protein: CASSLRDREQFF
J gene: TRBJ1-2; clone size: few; V gene: TRBV10-3; CDR3 protein: CAITGGVGTGGGYTF
J gene: TRBJ1-2; clone size: NA; V gene: TRBV6-5; CDR3 protein: CASSYADSSNYGYTF
J gene: TRBJ1-2; clone size: NA; V gene: TRBV4-2; CDR3 protein: CASSLKQGISYGYTF
J gene: TRBJ2-2; clone size: few; V gene: TRBV5-1; CDR3 protein: CASSLQAGSTGELFF
J gene: TRBJ2-7; clone size: NA; V gene: TRBV27; CDR3 protein: CASSLGGAIYEQYF
J gene: TRBJ2-1; clone size: many; V gene: TRBV3-1; CDR3 protein: CASSQGGEGYNEQFF
J gene: TRBJ2-7; clone size: NA; V gene: TRBV4-3; CDR3 protein: CASSQEAVTGTGSEQYF
J gene: TRBJ2-1; clone size: many; V gene: TRBV5-1; CDR3 protein: CASSFLGNEQFF
J gene: TRBJ1-1; clone size: NA; V gene: TRBV12-3/TRBV12-4; CDR3 protein: CASSLGDAGFYPEAFF
J gene: TRBJ1-1; clone size: NA; V gene: TRBV6-2/TRBV6-3; CDR3 protein: CASSYGQGMNTEAFF
J gene: TRBJ1-1; clone size: NA; V gene: TRBV7-2; CDR3 protein: CASSPRGSGYGTEAFF
J gene: TRBJ2-4; clone size: NA; V gene: TRBV10-3; CDR3 protein: CAISQKTDNIQYF
J gene: TRBJ1-1; clone size: few; V gene: TRBV5-1; CDR3 protein: CASSFEEGGTEAFF
J gene: TRBJ1-5; clone size: few; V gene: TRBV11-3; CDR3 protein: CASALRGVDVPSNQPQHF
J gene: TRBJ1-3; clone size: NA; V gene: TRBV6-5; CDR3 protein: CASSAREAGNTIYF
J gene: TRBJ1-5; clone size: once; V gene: TRBV4-2; CDR3 protein: CASSQGESNQPQHF
J gene: TRBJ2-3; clone size: NA; V gene: TRBV6-6; CDR3 protein: CASKVTDTQYF
J gene: TRBJ2-7; clone size: many; V gene: TRBV5-1; CDR3 protein: CASSLKGQAYSYEQYF
J gene: TRBJ2-2; clone size: NA; V gene: TRBV27; CDR3 protein: CASSSGLAGGPGELFF
J gene: TRBJ2-1; clone size: NA; V gene: TRBV12-3/TRBV12-4; CDR3 protein: CATRRSGDNEQFF
J gene: TRBJ2-7; clone size: NA; V gene: TRBV20-1; CDR3 protein: CSASFRGGLSGNEQYF
J gene: TRBJ2-3; clone size: few; V gene: TRBV25-1; CDR3 protein: CASATSGQGPDTQYF
J gene: TRBJ1-4; clone size: few; V gene: TRBV12-3/TRBV12-4; CDR3 protein: CASSWTGLWGTNEKLFF
J gene: TRBJ2-1; clone size: few; V gene: TRBV6-2/TRBV6-3; CDR3 protein: CASSYPSDSHNEQFF
J gene: TRBJ2-7; clone size: NA; V gene: TRBV9; CDR3 protein: CASSAGQGGFYEQYF
J gene: TRBJ2-3; clone size: NA; V gene: TRBV7-8; CDR3 protein: CASSLVSRTSTDTQYF
J gene: TRBJ1-1; clone size: NA; V gene: TRBV28; CDR3 protein: CASSSPHGTGESPEAFF
J gene: TRBJ1-4; clone size: few; V gene: TRBV19; CDR3 protein: CASSSKGNRVEKLFF
J gene: TRBJ1-5; clone size: few; V gene: TRBV20-1; CDR3 protein: CSARVGGAAGQPQHF
J gene: TRBJ2-3; clone size: NA; V gene: TRBV5-1; CDR3 protein: CASRLEQREDTQYF
J gene: TRBJ2-5; clone size: NA; V gene: TRBV12-3/TRBV12-4; CDR3 protein: CASSGKGLAEETQYF